Below are 16 T cell receptor beta chains sequenced from a single sample in a study of blood T cell repertoires in COVID-19. The method was immunoSEQ multiplex PCR; TCRdb's version includes in-frame clones alone and lacks a portion of them. The repertoire holds about 250,000 clones, with around 81% as singletons. The sequenced sample consisted of PBMCs or T cells enriched from blood (not recorded which). Receptors were obtained from a man aged 50-60 years who had recovered from COVID-19.

The rearrangement uses TRBV6-5 and TRBJ1-4; D unresolved. The CDR3 is 13 amino acids. The V gene lost 5 bases and the J gene lost 7 bases, with 11 bases spanning the gap. CDR1 is MNHEY and CDR2 is SVGAGI in the germline V gene. The CDR3 sequence: CASSTNSGEKLFF. The CDR3 nucleotides are TGTGCCAGCAGTACAAACTCGGGTGAAAAACTGTTTTTT.

As to this clone: The same CDR3 can be traced to other DNA sequences in this sample. The V and J genes are TRBV7-8 and TRBJ2-1; D is ambiguous. This CDR3 region has 11 residues. Trimming took off 3 bases at V and 9 bases at J, with 6 bases between the two ends. The V gene's germline CDR1 is SGHVS and CDR2 FQNEAQ. The CDR3 sequence: CASSFSGEQFF. CDR3 sequence (DNA): TGTGCCAGCAGCTTTTCAGGTGAGCAGTTCTTC. Full variable domain (missing parts from reference TRBV7-8 and TRBJ2-1): GAGVSQSPRYKVAKRGQDVALRCDPISGHVSLFWYQQALGQGPEFLTYFQNEAQLDKSGLPSDRFFAERPEGSVSTLKIQRTQQEDSAVYLCASSFSGEQFFGPGTRLTVL.

This clone was detected only once. The genes are TRBV28 and TRBJ2-4; 9 nucleotides agree with TRBD1. Per the germline V gene, CDR1 is MDHEN and CDR2 is SYDVKM. The CDR3 is 16 residues long. With V trimmed by 6 bases and J by 6 bases, 12 bases remained unmatched. This chain's CDR3 is CASSPPGTGPGNIQYF. Written as DNA, the CDR3 is TGTGCCAGCAGCCCCCCCGGGACAGGGCCCGGAAACATTCAGTACTTC.

The V gene is TRBV7-3, the J gene TRBJ1-1, with TRBD1 matching 7 bases. V dropped 5 bases and J dropped 5; count of bases not matched to a gene: 11. Germline loops: CDR1 SGHTA, CDR2 FQGTGA. CDR3 length equals 15 residues. The CDR3 region has the DNA TGTGCCAGCAGCCCAATCCCAGGGGGGATAACTGAAGCTTTCTTT. It codes for CASSPIPGGITEAFF.

The genes are TRBV19 and TRBJ2-3; TRBD1 aligns across 9 bases. The V gene's germline CDR1 is LNHDA and CDR2 SQIVND (reference sequence). V lost 5 bases, J lost 4 bases, and 7 bases stayed unmatched. The CDR3 loop spans 15 amino acids. CDR3 in amino acids: CASSRDRAIPDTQYF. Written as DNA, the CDR3 is TGTGCCAGTAGTCGGGACAGGGCGATTCCAGATACGCAGTATTTT.

J is TRBJ2-3 and V is TRBV6-5; a weak D match, TRBD2 (5 bases). CDR1 MNHEY and CDR2 SVGAGI come from the germline V gene. This CDR3 contains 15 residues. V lost 2 bases, J lost 2 bases, and 11 bases lay in between. CDR3 in amino acids: CASSYLRENTDTQYF. The CDR3 region has the DNA TGTGCCAGCAGTTACCTACGGGAAAACACAGATACGCAGTATTTT.

The chain has TRBV28 and TRBJ2-5; 11 bases fit TRBD2. The CDR3 runs 15 residues. Unmatched junction bases numbered 5, after V lost 6 bases and J lost 2 bases. Germline-derived CDR1 and CDR2 are MDHEN and SYDVKM. CDR3 region: CASSVRLAGQETQYF. Written as DNA, the CDR3 is TGTGCCAGCAGCGTTAGACTAGCGGGACAAGAGACCCAGTACTTC.

This clone has just one count. This rearrangement joins TRBV6-5 to TRBJ2-7; D gene uncertain. V was cut by 2 bases and J by 3 bases, with 5 bases left in between. This CDR3 is built from 12 residues. Germline V CDR1 and CDR2: MNHEY, SVGAGI. CDR3: CASSYENYEQYF. The CDR3 DNA follows: TGTGCCAGCAGTTACGAGAACTACGAGCAGTACTTC.

V and J are TRBV11-2 and TRBJ2-5; TRBD1 agrees at 8 bases. Per germline, CDR1 SGHAT and CDR2 FQNNGV. CDR3 length: 15 amino acids. J gave up 4 bases and V 1 base, and 5 bases lay outside the gene matches. The CDR3 here is CASSLGDRSRETQYF. In DNA, the CDR3 is TGTGCCAGCAGCTTAGGGGACAGGTCTAGAGAGACCCAGTACTTC.

V is TRBV11-2 and J is TRBJ1-1; 7 positions match TRBD1. Per germline, CDR1 SGHAT and CDR2 FQNNGV. The CDR3 sequence is 15 residues long. The V and J ends lost 6 bases and 3 bases, in that order; junction bases with no gene match: 10. CDR3 nucleotides: TGTGCCAGCAGTTCTTACCGGGACAGTTACACTGAAGCTTTCTTT. This codes for CASSSYRDSYTEAFF.

V gene TRBV7-9 combines with J gene TRBJ1-5; 8 bases agree with TRBD1. Germline assignment: CDR1 SEHNR and CDR2 FQNEAQ (reference sequence). V lost 5 bases, J lost 3 bases, and 6 bases stayed unmatched. This CDR3 comprises 15 residues. CDR3 nucleotides: TGTGCCAGCAGCGACGGACAGGGCCTCAATCAGCCCCAGCATTTT. The encoded protein is CASSDGQGLNQPQHF.

The sample holds a few counts of this clone. The CDR3 DNA is TGTGCCACCAGTGATTCAATGGGGGGACAGCAAGAGACCCAGTACTTC. Protein: CATSDSMGGQQETQYF. V gene TRBV24-1 combines with J gene TRBJ2-5, with a tentative D call TRBD1 (7 bases). The V gene's germline CDR1 is KGHDR and CDR2 SFDVKD. The CDR3 extends over 16 amino acids. Trimming took off 2 bases at V and 2 bases at J, with 14 bases between the two ends.

The rearrangement uses TRBV7-8 and TRBJ2-7; maybe TRBD1 (5 bases). Germline V gene sequence: CDR1 SGHVS, CDR2 FQNEAQ. This CDR3 has 13 residues. V shed 1 base and J shed 7 bases, with 11 bases lying between them. The CDR3 loop is CASSLEAGKEQYF. For the CDR3, the DNA is TGTGCCAGCAGCTTAGAGGCAGGGAAAGAGCAGTACTTC.

The chain has TRBV5-1 and TRBJ1-1, with a weak D call TRBD1 (6 bases). V was pared by 4 bases and J by 2 bases, with 18 bases between. The CDR3 totals 16 residues. Germline V gene lookup returns CDR1 SGHRS and CDR2 YFSETQ. CDR3 amino acids: CASSLYRVEANTEAFF. The CDR3 nucleotides read TGCGCCAGCAGCCTTTACAGGGTTGAGGCTAACACTGAAGCTTTCTTT.

The rearrangement joins TRBV4-1 to TRBJ2-5, with 8 bases aligning to TRBD2. The CDR3 is made up of 15 amino acids. V trimming: 3 bases; J trimming: 2 bases; junction bases outside the gene matches: 5. CDR1 and CDR2 from the germline V gene are MGHRA and YSYEKL. In DNA form, the CDR3 reads TGCGCCAGCAGCCAGTCAACTAGCGGTCAAGAGACCCAGTACTTC. This gives the protein CASSQSTSGQETQYF.

This clone was recorded a few times. J is TRBJ2-7 and V is TRBV11-3; 7 bases map to TRBD1. J lost 7 bases, V lost 1 base, and 10 bases had no gene match. Germline V lookup: CDR1 SGHNT, CDR2 YENEEA. This CDR3 is built from 15 residues. CDR3 sequence (DNA): TGTGCCAGCAGCTTAGTAACAGGGGAAGGTGGTGAGCAGTACTTC. Its protein product is CASSLVTGEGGEQYF.